This T cell receptor (beta chain) was identified in a study of T cells expressing NK-cell markers. After re-calling the 5' RACE reads, TCRdb lists one entry per CDR3 protein, DNA absent. The sample totals about 540,000 distinct CDR3 sequences; its top ten clones hold under 4.5%. Germline loops: CDR1 MNHEY, CDR2 SVGAGI. The CDR3 loop spans 16 amino acids. Sequencing was done on a sample of blood T cells: a sorted CD56 or NKG2C T cell subset, CD4+ or CD8+ T cells, or bulk PBMC T cells (not recorded which). The chain couples TRBV6-5 to TRBJ1-5. The receptor's source is a man aged 18-30 years in good health. The CDR3 reads CASSYSGDGPNQPQHF.